These 4 T cell receptor beta chains originate from one sample sequenced in a study of T cells in localized non-small cell lung cancer. Data came from immunoSEQ multiplex PCR; TCRdb stores just in-frame clones and leaves some out. The data contain about 60,000 clones, 75% to 90% of them singletons. Sequenced material: peripheral blood, taken before any cancer treatment. The origin of the receptors is a woman aged 40 to 75 with stage I lung adenocarcinoma.

This clone has just a few counts. The chain employs TRBV29-1 and TRBJ1-1; D might be TRBD1 (5 bases). V was clipped by 1 base and J by 3 bases, with 9 bases between them. The CDR3 is 13 amino acids. Germline V gene sequence: CDR1 SQVTM, CDR2 ANQGSEA. CDR3 residues: CSVEGVGDTEAFF. As DNA, the CDR3 is TGCAGCGTTGAAGGGGTGGGGGACACTGAAGCTTTCTTT. The full variable domain, its missing parts supplied by reference TRBV29-1 and TRBJ1-1, is SAVISQKPSRDICQRGTSLTIQCQVDSQVTMMFWYRQQPGQSLTLIATANQGSEATYESGFVIDKFPISRPNLTFSTLTVSNMSPEDSSIYLCSVEGVGDTEAFFGQGTRLTVV.

This clone was seen a handful of times. The chain employs TRBV5-1 and TRBJ2-3; TRBD2 matches 10 bases. With 1 base clipped from V and 0 bases from J, the junction kept 5 bases outside the gene matches. The length of the CDR3 is 17 residues. Per germline, CDR1 SGHRS and CDR2 YFSETQ. The CDR3 DNA reads as TGCGCCAGCAGCTTGAGCTTAGCGGGGGGAAGCACAGATACGCAGTATTTT. Its protein product is CASSLSLAGGSTDTQYF.

The V call is TRBV6-6, the J call TRBJ2-7; 7 bases are a match to TRBD1. From germline, CDR1 is MNHNY and CDR2 SVGAGI (reference sequence). The trim removed 4 bases at V and 3 bases at J, leaving 9 bases unmatched. The CDR3 consists of 15 residues. The CDR3 sequence is CASSSSDRAIYEQYF. DNA of the CDR3: TGTGCCAGCAGTTCATCCGACAGGGCAATCTACGAGCAGTACTTC.

A single count supports this clone. The chain links TRBV5-1 to TRBJ2-7; the match to TRBD2 covers 12 bases. V lost 1 base, J lost 5 bases, and 7 bases stayed unmatched. Germline-derived CDR1 and CDR2 are SGHRS and YFSETQ. The CDR3 spans 16 residues. This CDR3 reads CASSLNLAGGPHEQYF. The CDR3 region has the DNA TGCGCCAGCAGCTTGAACCTAGCGGGAGGGCCACACGAGCAGTACTTC.